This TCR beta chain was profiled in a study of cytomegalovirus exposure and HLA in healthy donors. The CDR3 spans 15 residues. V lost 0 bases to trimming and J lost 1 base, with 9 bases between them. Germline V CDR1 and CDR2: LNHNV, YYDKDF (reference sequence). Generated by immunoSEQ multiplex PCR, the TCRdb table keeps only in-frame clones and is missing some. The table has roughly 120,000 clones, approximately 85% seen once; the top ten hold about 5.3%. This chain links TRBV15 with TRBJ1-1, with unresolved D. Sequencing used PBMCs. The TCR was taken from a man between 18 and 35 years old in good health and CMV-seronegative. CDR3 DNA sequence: TGTGCCACCAGCAGAGATTTAGCCGAGAACACTGAAGCTTTCTTT. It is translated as CATSRDLAENTEAFF.